Listed below are T cell receptor beta chains from one sample, sequenced in a study of type 1 regulatory T cells. Antigens of these TCRs are unknown. TCRdb independently ran MiXCR on the reads; one entry per CDR3 protein. The sample includes 35,000 to 50,000 distinct CDR3 sequences, 9% to 15% of them seen just once. Sequencing was carried out using cultured non-Tr1 T cells, either the whole culture or a sorted T cell fraction (not recorded which). The receptor set was obtained from a human donor in good health. The CDR3 runs from the conserved cysteine through the conserved F or W.

TRBV6-2/TRBV6-3	TRBJ2-7	CASSPGTPTSEQYF
TRBV5-6	TRBJ1-1	CASSSTGTGGLDAFF
TRBV5-1	TRBJ2-1	CASNPDSINEQFF
TRBV21-1	TRBJ2-7	CASSKVWREGSYEQYF
TRBV4-3	TRBJ2-6	CASSQPGANVLTF
TRBV18	TRBJ1-5	CASSSGRDQPQHF
TRBV6-5	TRBJ2-2	CASSGGTNGELFF
TRBV7-2	TRBJ2-6	CASSSQITGANVLTF
TRBV20-1	TRBJ2-4	CSASSTGMEINIQYF
TRBV9	TRBJ2-2	CASSVARYTGELFF
TRBV7-2	TRBJ2-5	CASSAGRETQYF
TRBV20-1	TRBJ2-5	CSARRGRQETQYF
TRBV6-6	TRBJ2-5	CASSYRASGEGETQYF
TRBV4-2	TRBJ1-2	CASSQSSGYHYGYTF
TRBV7-8	TRBJ2-7	CASSFGTRVYEQYF
TRBV10-3	TRBJ2-2	CAISESTPGVAGELFF
TRBV18	TRBJ2-1	CASSPGTGLNNEQFF
TRBV6-5	TRBJ1-2	CASSYRQNYGYTF
TRBV15	TRBJ1-4	CATSLQQGEKLFF
TRBV5-1	TRBJ2-7	CASSPEGGRSYEQYF
TRBV30	TRBJ1-5	CAWSVSSNQPQHF
TRBV20-1	TRBJ2-3	CSAIAGVSGTDTQYF
TRBV10-3	TRBJ1-2	CAISEDILEGYTF
TRBV20-1	TRBJ1-2	CSARDFGSDGYTF
TRBV7-2	TRBJ2-7	CASTGSGRHEQYF